This TCR beta chain was observed in a study of Graves' ophthalmopathy and Graves' hyperthyroidism. J gave up 3 bases and V 0 bases, and 4 bases lay outside the gene matches. From germline, CDR1 is MGHRA and CDR2 YSYEKL. The CDR3 loop spans 15 amino acids. TCR beta CDR3 regions were amplified from RNA transcripts. Amplification began with first-round RT-PCR using HTBI primers, then second-round multiplex PCR was performed. MiXCR, run by TCRdb on the multiplex PCR reads, gives a single entry per CDR3 protein. The sample has roughly 1.1 million distinct CDR3 sequences; around a third are singletons. About this clonotype itself: Its antigen remains unknown.

The study's findings and limits: A majority of expanded thyroid clonotypes exceeding 0.001 frequency were likewise present in blood. The model forecast ophthalmopathy progression, reaching 60% to 71% sensitivity and around 72% specificity.

Specimen: peripheral blood or thyroid tissue (not recorded which). The chain combines TRBV4-1 with TRBJ2-7; 8 nucleotides match TRBD1. The clonotype comes from an adult man with Graves' hyperthyroidism. This chain's CDR3 is CASSQDPGTGYEQYF. CDR3 DNA: TGCGCCAGCAGCCAAGATCCCGGGACAGGCTACGAGCAGTACTTC.